The 32 T cell receptor beta chains below all came from one sample that was sequenced in a study of monozygotic twins with inflammatory bowel disease. TCRdb re-called the 5' RACE reads; every CDR3 protein appears as one record, without DNA. In total, the table holds 300,000 to 350,000 distinct CDR3 sequences. The source material was blood. These receptors came from a human donor with ulcerative colitis or Crohn's disease, or a healthy co-twin of an affected twin (not recorded which).

This chain uses TRBV28 with TRBJ2-7; checking the TCRdb D call of TRBD1 is not possible without DNA. CDR3 length: 13 residues. Germline V gives CDR1 MDHEN, CDR2 SYDVKM. The CDR3 protein is CASSPGRNYEQYF.

The chain couples TRBV5-1 to TRBJ1-1; TCRdb picks TRBD1, but there is no DNA to check that call. CDR3 size: 16 residues. From germline, CDR1 is SGHRS and CDR2 YFSETQ. The CDR3 spells CASSGGTDRRNTEAFF.

The chain combines TRBV5-1 with TRBJ2-2. CDR1 is SGHRS, CDR2 YFSETQ, per germline. CDR3 length equals 11 residues. Here the CDR3 reads CASRFTGELFF.

The chain joins TRBV28 to TRBJ2-6; with no DNA, the TCRdb D assignment of TRBD1 cannot be verified. The CDR3 covers 19 residues. CDR1 is MDHEN, CDR2 SYDVKM, per germline. CDR3 amino acids: CASRERRTGSLPGANVLTF. Together with reference TRBV28 and TRBJ2-6, the CDR3 gives the full variable domain: DVKVTQSSRYLVKRTGEKVFLECVQDMDHENMFWYRQDPGLGLRLIYFSYDVKMKEKGDIPEGYSVSREKKERFSLILESASTNQTSMYLCASRERRTGSLPGANVLTFGAGSRLTVL.

The chain uses TRBV7-2 and TRBJ2-7; the D call of TRBD1 rests on TCRdb alone, since no DNA is present to check it. The CDR3 extends over 14 amino acids. Germline CDR1 reads SGHTA; CDR2 reads FQGNSA. The CDR3 reads CASSPAGGSYEQYF.

The chain is built from TRBV19 and TRBJ1-1; the D call of TRBD1 rests on TCRdb alone, since no DNA is present to check it. Germline V CDR1 and CDR2: LNHDA, SQIVND (reference sequence). This CDR3 contains 11 residues. This CDR3 is CASISGTEAFF.

The chain has TRBV4-1 and TRBJ2-3. Germline V gene sequence: CDR1 MGHRA, CDR2 YSYEKL. The CDR3 spans 12 residues. This CDR3 reads CASSVHPDTQYF.

The genes are TRBV28 and TRBJ2-3; the TCRdb D gene call, TRBD2, has no DNA to confirm it. The germline CDR1 and CDR2 sequences are MDHEN and SYDVKM. The length of the CDR3 is 14 residues. CDR3 residues: CASSAAGSADTQYF.

The V gene is TRBV20-1, the J gene TRBJ2-3; the TRBD2 assignment by TCRdb is unverifiable without DNA. The CDR3 loop spans 17 amino acids. Germline lookup yields CDR1 DFQATT and CDR2 SNEGSKA (reference sequence). The CDR3 loop reads CSAMSTSGGELTDTQYF.

The chain has TRBV3-1 and TRBJ2-6; without DNA, the TCRdb call of TRBD1 cannot be checked. Germline V gene data show CDR1 as LGHDT and CDR2 as YNNKEL (reference sequence). CDR3 length equals 16 residues. This CDR3 reads CASSQRGGSGANVLTF.

The chain has TRBV20-1 and TRBJ1-1. This CDR3 has 14 amino acids. In germline, CDR1 is DFQATT, CDR2 SNEGSKA (reference sequence). The CDR3 spells CSAAKGQAVTEAFF.

The rearrangement uses TRBV29-1 and TRBJ2-7. The CDR3 is 13 residues long. CDR1 and CDR2 (germline): SQVTM, ANQGSEA. CDR3 loop: CSVTDGWYYEQYF.

The chain links TRBV27 to TRBJ2-2; there is no DNA to check the TCRdb D call of TRBD1. The CDR3 runs to 19 residues. Per germline, CDR1 MNHEY and CDR2 SMNVEV (reference sequence). CDR3 sequence: CASSLGANAGLLNTGELFF.

This chain joins TRBV20-1 and TRBJ2-1. The length of the CDR3 is 15 residues. Germline loops: CDR1 DFQATT, CDR2 SNEGSKA (reference sequence). CDR3 region: CSARDADGPYNEQFF.

The chain employs TRBV7-3 and TRBJ2-3; the TCRdb D gene call, TRBD2, has no DNA to confirm it. Germline V gene sequence: CDR1 SGHTA, CDR2 FQGTGA. The CDR3 extends over 15 amino acids. The CDR3 sequence is CASSPRGLAGDTQYF. Full variable domain (remainder filled in from reference TRBV7-3 and TRBJ2-3): GAGVSQTPSNKVTEKGKYVELRCDPISGHTALYWYRQSLGQGPEFLIYFQGTGAADDSGLPNDRFFAVRPEGSVSTLKIQRTERGDSAVYLCASSPRGLAGDTQYFGPGTRLTVL.

The chain joins TRBV19 to TRBJ1-1; TCRdb proposes TRBD1, but this gene call is untestable without DNA. Germline V gene sequence: CDR1 LNHDA, CDR2 SQIVND (reference sequence). CDR3 length: 16 residues. The CDR3 sequence: CASSMTRTGIVAEAFF.

This sequence joins TRBV11-3 and TRBJ2-1; the D call of TRBD2 rests on TCRdb alone, since no DNA is present to check it. CDR3 length equals 16 residues. Germline values: CDR1 SGHNT, CDR2 YENEEA. This CDR3 reads CASSLSRPSGGNEQFF.

The gene calls are TRBV15 and TRBJ1-5; with no DNA, the TCRdb D assignment of TRBD1 cannot be verified. Looked up from germline, CDR1 is LNHNV and CDR2 is YYDKDF (reference sequence). This CDR3 is built from 17 residues. CDR3 loop: CATSSGNRVLSNQPQHF.

The chain carries TRBV5-1 and TRBJ1-1. CDR1 is SGHRS and CDR2 is YFSETQ in the germline V gene. CDR3 length equals 15 residues. The CDR3: CASSLGLRVITEAFF.

The chain recombines TRBV28 with TRBJ2-3; the TCRdb D gene call, TRBD1, has no DNA to confirm it. This CDR3 is 18 amino acids long. Germline V CDR1 and CDR2: MDHEN, SYDVKM. The CDR3 loop reads CASSSPGSEDVSTDTQYF.

This chain joins TRBV29-1 and TRBJ2-7; checking the TCRdb D call of TRBD1 is not possible without DNA. The germline V gene has CDR1 SQVTM and CDR2 ANQGSEA. The CDR3 runs to 14 residues. The CDR3 sequence is CSVLGQGRHYEQYF.

This chain links TRBV15 with TRBJ2-7. CDR1 is LNHNV, CDR2 YYDKDF, per germline (reference sequence). This CDR3 contains 13 residues. The CDR3 is CATSREHRYEQYF.

The V call is TRBV19, the J call TRBJ1-2; TCRdb's D gene call, TRBD1, goes unchecked for lack of DNA. The CDR3 has 15 residues. Germline V lookup: CDR1 LNHDA, CDR2 SQIVND (reference sequence). This chain's CDR3 is CASSTRTRDRDGYTF.

The chain carries TRBV20-1 and TRBJ1-5; there is no DNA to check the TCRdb D call of TRBD1. CDR1 and CDR2 from the germline V gene are DFQATT and SNEGSKA (reference sequence). The length of the CDR3 is 15 residues. CDR3 protein: CSARGGAYSNQPQHF.

V and J are TRBV12-3 or TRBV12-4 and TRBJ2-3; the TCRdb call, TRBD2, lacks DNA for checking. This CDR3 has 16 amino acids. Here the CDR3 reads CASSFTRTLGTDTQYF.

V usage is TRBV6-1 and J usage is TRBJ1-6; absent DNA, TCRdb's TRBD1 call cannot be checked. This CDR3 is 14 amino acids long. Per the germline V gene, CDR1 is MNHNS and CDR2 is SASEGT. The CDR3 loop is CASSEGTKESPLHF.

V usage is TRBV18 and J usage is TRBJ2-1. The CDR3 totals 15 residues. Germline lookup yields CDR1 KGHSH and CDR2 LQKENI. This chain's CDR3 is CASSDWRGAYNEQFF.

The chain recombines TRBV7-8 with TRBJ2-7; there is no DNA to check the TCRdb D call of TRBD2. Germline V gives CDR1 SGHVS, CDR2 FQNEAQ. This CDR3 region has 16 residues. This CDR3 is CASSSRRLAGVYEQYF.

The chain combines TRBV7-2 with TRBJ2-3; TCRdb lists TRBD1, though no DNA is available to test this call. The CDR3 spans 16 residues. CDR1 is SGHTA and CDR2 is FQGNSA in the germline V gene. This CDR3 reads CASSLLTGAPGDTQYF.

CDR3 loop: CASSLQSRKVHEQYF. V and J are TRBV5-1 and TRBJ2-7. Germline values: CDR1 SGHRS, CDR2 YFSETQ. This CDR3 is 15 amino acids long.

The J gene is TRBJ2-5, the V gene TRBV5-1; TCRdb designates TRBD2, a call that cannot be tested without DNA. CDR1 SGHRS and CDR2 YFSETQ come from the germline V gene. The CDR3 has 14 residues. The CDR3 protein is CASSFGGGVETQYF.

This chain links TRBV6-4 with TRBJ1-2; TCRdb picks TRBD1, but there is no DNA to check that call. The germline V gene has CDR1 MRHNA and CDR2 SNTAGT. The CDR3 has 13 amino acids. The CDR3 region is CASSDGGSRGYTF.